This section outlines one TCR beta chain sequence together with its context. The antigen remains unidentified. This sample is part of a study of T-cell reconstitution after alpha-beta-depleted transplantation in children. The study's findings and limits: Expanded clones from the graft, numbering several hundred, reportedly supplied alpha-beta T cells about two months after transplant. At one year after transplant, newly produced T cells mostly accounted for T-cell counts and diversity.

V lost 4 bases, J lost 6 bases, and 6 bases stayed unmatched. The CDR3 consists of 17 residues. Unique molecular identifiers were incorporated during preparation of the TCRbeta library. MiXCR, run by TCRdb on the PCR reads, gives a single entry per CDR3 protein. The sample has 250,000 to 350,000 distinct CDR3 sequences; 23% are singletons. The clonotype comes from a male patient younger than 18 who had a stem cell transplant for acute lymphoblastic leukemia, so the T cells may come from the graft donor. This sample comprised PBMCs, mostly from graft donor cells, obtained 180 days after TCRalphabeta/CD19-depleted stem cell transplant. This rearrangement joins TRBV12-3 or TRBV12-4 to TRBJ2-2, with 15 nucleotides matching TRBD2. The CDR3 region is CASSWTSGRVVSGELFF. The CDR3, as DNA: TGTGCCAGCAGTTGGACTAGCGGGAGGGTGGTATCCGGGGAGCTGTTTTTT.